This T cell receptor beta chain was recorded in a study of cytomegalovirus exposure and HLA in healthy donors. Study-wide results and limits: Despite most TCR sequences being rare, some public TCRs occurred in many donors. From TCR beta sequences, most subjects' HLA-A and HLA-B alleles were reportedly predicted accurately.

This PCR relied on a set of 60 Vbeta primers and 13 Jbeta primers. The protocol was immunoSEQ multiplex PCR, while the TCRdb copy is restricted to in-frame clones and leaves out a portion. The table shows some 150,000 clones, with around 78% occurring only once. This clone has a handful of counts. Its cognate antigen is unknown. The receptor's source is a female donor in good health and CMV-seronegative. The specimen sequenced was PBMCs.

Here the CDR3 DNA reads TGTGCCAGCAGTCCAGGGTCCCGCTCTGGGGCCAACGTCCTGACTTTC. It translates to CASSPGSRSGANVLTF. V is TRBV11-3 and J is TRBJ2-6; tentatively, D is TRBD1 (5 bases). The CDR3 has 16 residues. V dropped 6 bases and J dropped 0 bases, with 12 bases sitting between them. The germline V gene has CDR1 SGHNT and CDR2 YENEEA.